This T cell receptor beta chain was sequenced for a study of patients and donors after allogeneic stem cell transplantation. Germline CDR1 and CDR2: MDHEN and SYDVKM. This CDR3 is built from 14 residues. V gave up 7 bases and J gave up 9 bases; unmatched junction bases: 11. The sample holds a few counts of this clonotype. TCRdb re-derived calls from the RT-PCR reads in MiXCR, one entry per CDR3 protein. The table lists about 150,000 distinct CDR3 sequences, roughly 35% of them singletons, with about 50% in the top ten. This TCR was sampled from a human donor who was either an allogeneic HSCT recipient or a stem cell or donor lymphocyte infusion donor (not recorded which). It is not recorded whose cells these are; they may come from a transplant donor. Sample: blood, either unsorted or a sorted T cell fraction (not recorded which). The V and J genes are TRBV28 and TRBJ1-5, with 8 bases aligning to TRBD1. The CDR3 sequence is CASTGQGDYRPQHF. The CDR3 DNA follows: TGTGCCAGCACCGGACAGGGCGACTATCGGCCCCAGCATTTT.